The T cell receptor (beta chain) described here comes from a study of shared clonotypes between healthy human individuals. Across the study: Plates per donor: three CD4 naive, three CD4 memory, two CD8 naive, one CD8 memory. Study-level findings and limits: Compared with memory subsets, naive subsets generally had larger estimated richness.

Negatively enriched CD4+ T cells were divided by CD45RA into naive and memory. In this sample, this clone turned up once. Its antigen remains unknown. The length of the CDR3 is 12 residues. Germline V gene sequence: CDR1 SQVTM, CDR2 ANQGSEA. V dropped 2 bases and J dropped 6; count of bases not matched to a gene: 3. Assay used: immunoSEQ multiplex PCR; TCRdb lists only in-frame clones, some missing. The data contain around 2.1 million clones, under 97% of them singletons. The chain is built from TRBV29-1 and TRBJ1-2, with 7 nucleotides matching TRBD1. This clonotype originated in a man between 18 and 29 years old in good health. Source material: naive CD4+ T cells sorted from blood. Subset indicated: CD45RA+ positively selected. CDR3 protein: CSVERQGDGYTF. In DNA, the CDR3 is TGCAGCGTTGAAAGGCAGGGGGATGGCTACACCTTC.